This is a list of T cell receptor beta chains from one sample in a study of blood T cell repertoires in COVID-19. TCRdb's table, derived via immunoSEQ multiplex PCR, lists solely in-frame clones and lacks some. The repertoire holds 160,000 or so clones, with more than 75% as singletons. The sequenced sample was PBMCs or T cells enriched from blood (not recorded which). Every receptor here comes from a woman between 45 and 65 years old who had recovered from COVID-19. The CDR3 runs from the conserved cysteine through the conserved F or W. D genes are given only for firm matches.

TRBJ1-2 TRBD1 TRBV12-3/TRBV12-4 TGTGCCAGCAGCCCAGGGGGCGGTGGTGGCTACACCTTC CASSPGGGGGYTF
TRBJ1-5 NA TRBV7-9 TGTGCCAGCAGCCCCATAGATCAGCCCCAGCATTTT CASSPIDQPQHF
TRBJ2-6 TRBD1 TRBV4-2 TGTGCCAGCAGCCAAACCACCGGGACAGCCGACTCTGGGGCCAACGTCCTGACTTTC CASSQTTGTADSGANVLTF
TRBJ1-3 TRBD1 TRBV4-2 TGTGCCAGCAGCCAACGCGGACAGGGGACTGGAAACACCATATATTTT CASSQRGQGTGNTIYF
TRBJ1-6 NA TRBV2 TGTGCCAGCAGTGCCCCTCAGGGTGGGAATTCACCCCTCCACTTT CASSAPQGGNSPLHF
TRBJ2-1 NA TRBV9 TGTGCCAGCAGCGGGGAAGGGGGTCCCTACAATGAGCAGTTCTTC CASSGEGGPYNEQFF
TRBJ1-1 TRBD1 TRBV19 TGTGCCAGTAGACTTACGACAGGGGGAAACACTGAAGCTTTCTTT CASRLTTGGNTEAFF
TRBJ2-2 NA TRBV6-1 TGTGCCAGCAGTGAACAGGCGGGGAACACCGGGGAGCTGTTTTTT CASSEQAGNTGELFF
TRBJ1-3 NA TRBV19 TGTGCCAGTAGTAAACAGGTTTACGGAAACACCATATATTTT CASSKQVYGNTIYF
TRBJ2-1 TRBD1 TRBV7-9 TGTGCCAGCAGCCTCGGACAGGGTCCTGTTGGTCAATCGGAGTTCTTC CASSLGQGPVGQSEFF
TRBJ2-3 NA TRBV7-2 TGTGCCAGCAGCCAAAGGGGAACCGACCTCACAGATACGCAGTATTTT CASSQRGTDLTDTQYF
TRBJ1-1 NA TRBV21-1 TGTGCCAGCAGCAACGACAGGGGGCGGGCGGACACTGAAGCTTTCTTT CASSNDRGRADTEAFF
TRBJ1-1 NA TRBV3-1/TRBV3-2 TGTGCCAGCAGCCTGGGGACTACAGGGAAGACTGAAGCTTTCTTT CASSLGTTGKTEAFF
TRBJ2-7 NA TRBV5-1 TGCGCCAGCAGCCCTGGTACGGGAGAGCAGTACTTC CASSPGTGEQYF
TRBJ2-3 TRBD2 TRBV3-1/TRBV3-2 TGTGCCAGCAGCCAACGCCCCCTCAGCGGGGGGGCGGCAGATACGCAGTATTTT CASSQRPLSGGAADTQYF
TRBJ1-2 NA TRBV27 TGTGCCAGCAGTCTTAACAGGGTGGGAGGCTACACCTTC CASSLNRVGGYTF
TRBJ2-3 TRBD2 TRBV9 TGTGCCAGCAGCGTAGGTCTGCGGGGGGCTAGCACAGATACGCAGTATTTT CASSVGLRGASTDTQYF
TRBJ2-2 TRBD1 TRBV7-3 TGTGCCAGCAGCTACCCAAAGACAGGGAAGGACACCGGGGAGCTGTTTTTT CASSYPKTGKDTGELFF
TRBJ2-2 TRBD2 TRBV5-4 TGTGCCAGCAGCTTTAGCGGGGGGGACACCGGGGAGCTGTTTTTT CASSFSGGDTGELFF
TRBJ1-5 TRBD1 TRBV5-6 TGTGCCAGCAGCTATACAGGGGGCTTAAATCAGCCCCAGCATTTT CASSYTGGLNQPQHF
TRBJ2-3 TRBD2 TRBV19 TGTGCCAGTAGTCCCCTAGCGGGGGGGCGTACGCAGTATTTT CASSPLAGGRTQYF
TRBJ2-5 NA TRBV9 TGTGCCAGCAGCGCACACGTAGGGGCAGGGACCCAGTACTTC CASSAHVGAGTQYF
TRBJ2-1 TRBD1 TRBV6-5 TGTGCCAGCAGAGGGTCAGGGGGCGGTCACAATGAGCAGTTCTTC CASRGSGGGHNEQFF
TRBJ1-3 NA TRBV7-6 TGTGCCAGCAGTCGGCAACAGGGAAACACCATATATTTT CASSRQQGNTIYF
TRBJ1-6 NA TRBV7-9 TGTGCCAGCAGCTCCCCCGGGGTCGCGGGCACACCCCTCCACTTT CASSSPGVAGTPLHF
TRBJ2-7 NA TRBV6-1 TGTGCCAGCAGTGAAGTGGCAGCCTACGAGCAGTACTTC CASSEVAAYEQYF
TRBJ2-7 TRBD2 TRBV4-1 TGCGCCAGCAGCCTATTAGCGGGGGGTGTCTACGAGCAGTACTTC CASSLLAGGVYEQYF
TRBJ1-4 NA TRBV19 TGTGCCAGTAGTGAATGGACAGCAACTAATGAAAAACTGTTTTTT CASSEWTATNEKLFF
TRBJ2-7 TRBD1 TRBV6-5 TGTGCCAGCAGTTATGACAGGGTAAGCCACGAGCAGTACTTC CASSYDRVSHEQYF
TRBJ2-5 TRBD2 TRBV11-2 TGTGCCAGCAGCTCGGGACTAGCGGGGGGCCAAGAGACCCAGTACTTC CASSSGLAGGQETQYF
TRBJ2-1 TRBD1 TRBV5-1 TGCGCCACCGCCCGACAGGGGGATCCCAATGAGCAGTTCTTC CATARQGDPNEQFF
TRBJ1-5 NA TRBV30 TGTGCCTGGGGGGCAGGGGCAAGTCAGCCCCAGCATTTT CAWGAGASQPQHF